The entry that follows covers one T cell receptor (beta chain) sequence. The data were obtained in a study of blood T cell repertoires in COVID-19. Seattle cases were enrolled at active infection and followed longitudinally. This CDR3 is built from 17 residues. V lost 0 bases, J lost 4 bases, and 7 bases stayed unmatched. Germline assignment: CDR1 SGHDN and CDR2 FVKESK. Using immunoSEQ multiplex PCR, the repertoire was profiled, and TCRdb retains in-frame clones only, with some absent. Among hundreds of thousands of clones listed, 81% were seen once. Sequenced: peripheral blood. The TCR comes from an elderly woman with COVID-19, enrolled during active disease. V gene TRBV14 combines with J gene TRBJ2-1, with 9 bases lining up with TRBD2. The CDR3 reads CASSQDLAGGLYNEQFF. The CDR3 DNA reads TGTGCCAGCAGCCAAGATCTGGCGGGAGGGCTTTACAATGAGCAGTTCTTC.